This T cell receptor (beta chain) was retrieved from a study of spatial heterogeneity in lung cancer. Time point noted: sample taken at primary tumor resection. Donors were approximately 70 untreated early-stage non-small cell lung cancer patients. Sequencing was performed on whole RNA extracted from tumor and nontumor lung tissue, or from frozen PBMC, and the material was left unsorted. Trimming at V came to 6 bases and at J to 9 bases, leaving 7 bases not matched to a gene. Germline loops: CDR1 LGHDT, CDR2 YNNKEL (reference sequence). The CDR3 has 14 residues. This clonotype was counted only a few times. One entry per CDR3 protein, called by TCRdb with MiXCR from the 5' RACE reads. Of about 35,000 distinct CDR3 sequences listed, around 3.1% are singletons.

This clonotype was obtained from a male donor with early-stage non-small cell lung cancer. The J gene is TRBJ2-1, the V gene TRBV3-1; TRBD2 agrees at 11 bases. The source was normal lung tissue next to the tumor, collected at surgery. The CDR3 bases are TGTGCCAGCAGTGTAGCGGGAGGGGGGATTGAGCAGTTCTTC. Its translation: CASSVAGGGIEQFF.